These T cell receptor beta chains were read from a single sample in a study of post-analysis software for immune sequencing data. TCRdb independently ran MiXCR on the PCR reads; one entry per CDR3 protein. The sample carries around 200,000 distinct CDR3 sequences, 29% recorded once. Sequencing was performed on blood. The receptors come from a girl between 2 and 17 years old with multiple sclerosis. Each CDR3 is given with its conserved first and last residue. The order of the fields is D gene, clone size, V gene, J gene, CDR3 protein, CDR3 DNA. D genes are given only for firm matches. Where a row states a size, it is once, few, many or the class of an expanded clone; other rows omit it.

>TRBD1|.|TRBV5-1|TRBJ2-2
CASTLVPRGTGELFF
TGCGCCAGCACTCTGGTCCCCAGGGGGACCGGGGAGCTGTTTTTT
>.|once|TRBV5-1|TRBJ2-7
CASSLTGTGASSYEQYF
TGCGCCAGCAGCTTAACCGGGACCGGGGCGAGCTCCTACGAGCAGTACTTC
>TRBD1|many|TRBV7-3|TRBJ2-3
CASSSNRGRTDTQYF
TGTGCCAGCAGCTCCAACAGGGGTCGTACAGATACGCAGTATTTT
>TRBD2|many|TRBV5-1|TRBJ2-5
CASSPGTSGVYQETQYF
TGCGCCAGCAGCCCCGGGACTAGCGGAGTGTACCAAGAGACCCAGTACTTC
>.|.|TRBV5-5|TRBJ1-1
CASTLGPNTEAFF
TGTGCCAGCACCCTGGGACCGAACACTGAAGCTTTCTTT
>TRBD2|few|TRBV5-1|TRBJ2-3
CASSHPQGGRADTQYF
TGCGCCAGCAGCCACCCGCAGGGAGGGAGGGCAGATACGCAGTATTTT
>.|.|TRBV28|TRBJ1-1
CASSPNFGYTEAFF
TGTGCCAGCAGCCCCAATTTTGGGTACACTGAAGCTTTCTTT
>.|many|TRBV28|TRBJ2-1
CASRSIAFGFNEQFF
TGTGCCAGCAGGTCTATAGCGTTCGGTTTCAATGAGCAGTTCTTC
>TRBD2|many|TRBV27|TRBJ2-7
CASSLSTLAGAREQYF
TGTGCCAGCAGTTTATCCACCTTAGCGGGAGCTAGAGAGCAGTACTTC
>.|many|TRBV29-1|TRBJ1-5
CSVVVAPGTQGGQPQHF
TGCAGCGTTGTTGTTGCTCCCGGGACACAAGGTGGTCAGCCCCAGCATTTT
>TRBD1|few|TRBV6-6|TRBJ1-6
CASSVQGQGNSPLHF
TGTGCCAGCAGTGTGCAGGGACAGGGGAATTCACCCCTCCACTTT
>.|few|TRBV20-1|TRBJ1-1
CSARAPLLGNTEAFF
TGCAGTGCTAGAGCGCCCCTTCTGGGGAACACTGAAGCTTTCTTT
>.|many|TRBV15|TRBJ2-7
CATSRESSAPTYEQYF
TGTGCCACCAGCAGAGAGAGTAGCGCCCCTACCTACGAGCAGTACTTC
>.|once|TRBV6-4|TRBJ2-1
CASSDTGHNEQFF
TGTGCCAGCAGTGACACGGGACACAATGAGCAGTTCTTC
>.|.|TRBV3-1|TRBJ1-1
CASSQDTPSWTEAFF
TGTGCCAGCAGCCAAGACACCCCCTCGTGGACTGAAGCTTTCTTT
>TRBD2|many|TRBV20-1|TRBJ2-3
CSARIISGVADTQYF
TGCAGTGCTAGGATAATTAGCGGGGTGGCAGATACGCAGTATTTT
>.|.|TRBV6-1|TRBJ2-1
CASNLGNEQFF
TGTGCCAGCAATCTGGGAAACGAGCAGTTCTTC
>.|.|TRBV11-2|TRBJ1-1
CASSLVGMGTEAFF
TGTGCCAGCAGCTTAGTAGGGATGGGCACTGAAGCTTTCTTT
>.|.|TRBV29-1|TRBJ1-2
CSVDEAGISYTF
TGCAGCGTGGACGAGGCAGGAATATCCTACACCTTC
>.|many|TRBV28|TRBJ2-7
CASTPSGGEQYF
TGTGCCAGCACCCCCTCAGGCGGCGAGCAGTACTTC
>.|many|TRBV4-1|TRBJ2-5
CASSQAKGSYLGGETQYF
TGCGCCAGCAGCCAAGCAAAGGGAAGCTACCTAGGAGGAGAGACCCAGTACTTC
>.|few|TRBV30|TRBJ1-2
CAWRPGGYGYGYTF
TGTGCCTGGCGCCCCGGCGGCTATGGCTATGGCTACACCTTC
>.|few|TRBV29-1|TRBJ1-4
CSGKGGFATNEKLFF
TGCAGCGGTAAAGGGGGGTTCGCAACTAATGAAAAACTGTTTTTT
>TRBD1|.|TRBV11-2|TRBJ2-2
CASSSGGTGGYGELFF
TGTGCCAGCAGCTCAGGCGGGACAGGGGGCTACGGGGAGCTGTTTTTT
>TRBD2|many|TRBV7-9|TRBJ2-5
CASSLLAGVHGETQYF
TGTGCCAGCAGCTTACTAGCGGGAGTCCACGGGGAGACCCAGTACTTC
>.|.|TRBV3-1|TRBJ2-3
CASSQQRPTDTQYF
TGTGCCAGCAGCCAGCAGCGCCCCACAGATACGCAGTATTTT